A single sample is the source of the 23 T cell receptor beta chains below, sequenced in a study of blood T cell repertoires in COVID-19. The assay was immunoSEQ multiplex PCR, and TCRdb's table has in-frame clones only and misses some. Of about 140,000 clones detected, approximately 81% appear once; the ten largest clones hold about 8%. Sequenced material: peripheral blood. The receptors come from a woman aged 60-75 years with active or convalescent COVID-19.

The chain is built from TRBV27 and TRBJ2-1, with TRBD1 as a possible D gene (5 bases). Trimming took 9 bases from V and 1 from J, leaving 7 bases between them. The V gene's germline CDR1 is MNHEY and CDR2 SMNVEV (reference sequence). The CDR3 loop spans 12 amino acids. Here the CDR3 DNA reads TGTGCCAGTACAGGATCCTACAATGAGCAGTTCTTC. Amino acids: CASTGSYNEQFF.

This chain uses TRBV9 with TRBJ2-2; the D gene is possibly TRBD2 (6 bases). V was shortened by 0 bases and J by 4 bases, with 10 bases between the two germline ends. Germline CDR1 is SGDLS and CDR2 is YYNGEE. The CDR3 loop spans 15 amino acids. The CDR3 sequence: CASSVVTGGTGELFF. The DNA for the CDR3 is TGTGCCAGCAGCGTAGTTACCGGGGGCACCGGGGAGCTGTTTTTT.

CDR3 protein: CASSVEPTAYGYTF. CDR3 nucleotide sequence: TGTGCCAGCAGCGTAGAACCGACAGCCTATGGCTACACCTTC. This rearrangement joins TRBV9 to TRBJ1-2; D is perhaps TRBD1 (5 bases). V was pared by 0 bases and J by 4 bases, with 10 bases between. The CDR3 runs 14 residues. The germline CDR1 and CDR2 sequences are SGDLS and YYNGEE.

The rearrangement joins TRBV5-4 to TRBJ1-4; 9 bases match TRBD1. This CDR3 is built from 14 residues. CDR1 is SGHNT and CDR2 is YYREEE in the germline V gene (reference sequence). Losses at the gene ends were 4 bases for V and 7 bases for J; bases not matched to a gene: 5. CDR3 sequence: CASSLGTGPEKLFF. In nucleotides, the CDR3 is TGTGCCAGCAGCCTGGGGACAGGGCCTGAAAAACTGTTTTTT.

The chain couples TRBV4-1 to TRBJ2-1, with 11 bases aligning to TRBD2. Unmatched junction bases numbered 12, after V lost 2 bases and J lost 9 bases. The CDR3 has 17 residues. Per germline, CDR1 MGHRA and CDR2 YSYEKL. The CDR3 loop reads CASSQQPGLAELGEQFF. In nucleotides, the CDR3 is TGCGCCAGCAGCCAACAACCGGGACTAGCGGAGCTGGGTGAGCAGTTCTTC.

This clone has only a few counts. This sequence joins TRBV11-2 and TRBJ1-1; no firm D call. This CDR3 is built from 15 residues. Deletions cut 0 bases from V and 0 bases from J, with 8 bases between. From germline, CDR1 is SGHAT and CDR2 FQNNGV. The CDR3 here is CASSLEAVVNTEAFF. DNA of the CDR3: TGTGCCAGCAGCTTAGAGGCGGTGGTGAACACTGAAGCTTTCTTT.

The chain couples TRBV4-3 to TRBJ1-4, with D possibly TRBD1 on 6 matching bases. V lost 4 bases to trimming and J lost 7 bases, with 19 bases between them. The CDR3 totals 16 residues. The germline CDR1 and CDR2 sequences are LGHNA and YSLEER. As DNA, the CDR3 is TGCGCCAGCAGCCTCTCGCCGGGGACACTAGGTGAAAAACTGTTTTTT. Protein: CASSLSPGTLGEKLFF.

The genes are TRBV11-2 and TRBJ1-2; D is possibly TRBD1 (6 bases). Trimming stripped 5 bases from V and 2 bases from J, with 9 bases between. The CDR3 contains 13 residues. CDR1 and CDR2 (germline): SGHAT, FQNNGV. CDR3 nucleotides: TGTGCCAGCAGCCCAGACAGGAACTATGGCTACACCTTC. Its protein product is CASSPDRNYGYTF.

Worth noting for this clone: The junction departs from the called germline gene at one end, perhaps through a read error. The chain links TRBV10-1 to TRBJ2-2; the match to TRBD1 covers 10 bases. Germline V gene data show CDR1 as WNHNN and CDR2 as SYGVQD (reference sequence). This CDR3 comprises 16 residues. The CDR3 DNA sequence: TGCGCCAGCAGTGGTCCGGGACAGGGGAACACCGGGGGGCTGTTTTTT. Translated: CASSGPGQGNTGGLFF.

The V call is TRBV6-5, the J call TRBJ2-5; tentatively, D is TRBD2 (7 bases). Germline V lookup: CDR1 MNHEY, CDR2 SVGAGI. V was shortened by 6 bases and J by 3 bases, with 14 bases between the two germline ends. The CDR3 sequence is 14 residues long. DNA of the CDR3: TGTGCCAGCAGCGACCGGGGGGCTGAAGAGACCCAGTACTTC. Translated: CASSDRGAEETQYF.

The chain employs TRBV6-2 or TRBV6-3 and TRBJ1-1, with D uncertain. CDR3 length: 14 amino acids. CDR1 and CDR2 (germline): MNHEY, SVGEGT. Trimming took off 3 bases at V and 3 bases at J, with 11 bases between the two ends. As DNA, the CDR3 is TGTGCCAGCAGTTATACGAAGAGGGACACTGAAGCTTTCTTT. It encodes CASSYTKRDTEAFF.

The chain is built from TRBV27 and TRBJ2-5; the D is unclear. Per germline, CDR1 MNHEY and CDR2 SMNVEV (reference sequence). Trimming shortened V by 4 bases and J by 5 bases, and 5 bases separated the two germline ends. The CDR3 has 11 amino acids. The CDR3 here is CASSSLETQYF. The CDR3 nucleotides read TGTGCCAGCAGTTCGTTGGAGACCCAGTACTTC.

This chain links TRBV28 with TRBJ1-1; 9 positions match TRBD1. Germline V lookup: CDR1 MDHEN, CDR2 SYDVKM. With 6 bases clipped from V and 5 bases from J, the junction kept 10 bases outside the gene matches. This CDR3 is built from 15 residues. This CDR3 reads CASRRSGTGLTEAFF. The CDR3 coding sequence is TGTGCCAGCAGGCGATCCGGGACAGGGTTGACTGAAGCTTTCTTT.

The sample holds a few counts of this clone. The CDR3 here is CASSLTLGDSGSPLHF. CDR3 bases: TGTGCCAGCAGCCTAACCCTCGGGGACAGCGGTTCACCCCTCCACTTT. This chain connects TRBV9 to TRBJ1-6, with 7 bases lining up with TRBD1. The J segment lost 9 bases and the V segment lost 4 bases, leaving 13 bases of the junction unmatched. Germline CDR1 is SGDLS and CDR2 is YYNGEE. CDR3 size: 16 residues.

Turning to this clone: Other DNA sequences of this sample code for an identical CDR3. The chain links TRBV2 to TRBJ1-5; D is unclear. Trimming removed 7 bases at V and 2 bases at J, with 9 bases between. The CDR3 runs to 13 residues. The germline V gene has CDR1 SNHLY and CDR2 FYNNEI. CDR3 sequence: CASTREGNQPQHF. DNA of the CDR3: TGTGCCAGCACACGTGAGGGCAATCAGCCCCAGCATTTT.

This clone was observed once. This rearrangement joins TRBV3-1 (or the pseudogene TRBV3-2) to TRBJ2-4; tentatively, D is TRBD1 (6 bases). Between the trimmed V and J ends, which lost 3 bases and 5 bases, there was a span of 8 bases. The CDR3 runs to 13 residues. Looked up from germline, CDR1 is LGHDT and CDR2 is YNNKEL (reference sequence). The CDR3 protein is CASSQNRENIQYF. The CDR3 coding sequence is TGTGCCAGCAGCCAGAACAGGGAAAACATTCAGTACTTC.

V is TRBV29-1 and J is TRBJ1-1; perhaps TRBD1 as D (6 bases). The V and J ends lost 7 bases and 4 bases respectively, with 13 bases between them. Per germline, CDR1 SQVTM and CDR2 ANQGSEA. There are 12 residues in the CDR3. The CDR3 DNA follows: TGCAGCGGAGGGGGTCAGGCCACTGAAGCTTTCTTT. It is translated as CSGGGQATEAFF.

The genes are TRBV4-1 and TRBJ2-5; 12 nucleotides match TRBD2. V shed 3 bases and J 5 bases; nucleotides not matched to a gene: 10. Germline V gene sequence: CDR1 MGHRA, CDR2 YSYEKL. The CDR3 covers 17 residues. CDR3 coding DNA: TGCGCCAGCAGCCATTCCGGACTAGCGGGAATAGTGGAGACCCAGTACTTC. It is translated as CASSHSGLAGIVETQYF.

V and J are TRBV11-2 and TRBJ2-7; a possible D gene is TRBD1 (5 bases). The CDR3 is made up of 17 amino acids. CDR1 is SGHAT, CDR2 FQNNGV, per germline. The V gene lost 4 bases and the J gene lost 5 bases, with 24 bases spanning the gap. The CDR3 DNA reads TGTGCCAGCAGCTCATATCCGGCAGGGCCCCTCGGAAACGAGCAGTACGTC. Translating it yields CASSSYPAGPLGNEQYV.

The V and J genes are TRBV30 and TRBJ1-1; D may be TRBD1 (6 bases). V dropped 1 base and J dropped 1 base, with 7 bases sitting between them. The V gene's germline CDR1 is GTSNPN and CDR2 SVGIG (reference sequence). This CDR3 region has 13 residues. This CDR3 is CAWSGRGNTEAFF. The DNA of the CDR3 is TGTGCCTGGAGTGGCAGGGGGAACACTGAAGCTTTCTTT.

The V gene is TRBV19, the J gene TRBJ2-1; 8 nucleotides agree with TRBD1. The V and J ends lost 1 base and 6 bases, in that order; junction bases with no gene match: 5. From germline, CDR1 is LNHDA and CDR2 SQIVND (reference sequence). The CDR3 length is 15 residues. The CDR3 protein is CASSIVAGGGNEQFF. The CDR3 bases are TGTGCCAGTAGTATAGTGGCAGGGGGCGGCAATGAGCAGTTCTTC.

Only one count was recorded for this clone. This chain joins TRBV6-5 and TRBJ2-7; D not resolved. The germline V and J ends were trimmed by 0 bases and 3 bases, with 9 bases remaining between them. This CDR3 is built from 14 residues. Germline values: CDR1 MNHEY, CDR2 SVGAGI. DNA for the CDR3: TGTGCCAGCAGTTACTCGGCCCCCCTCTACGAGCAGTACGTC. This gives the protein CASSYSAPLYEQYV.

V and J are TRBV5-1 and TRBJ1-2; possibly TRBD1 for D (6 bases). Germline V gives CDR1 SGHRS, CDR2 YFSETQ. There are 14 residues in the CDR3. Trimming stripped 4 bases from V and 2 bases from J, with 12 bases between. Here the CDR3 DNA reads TGCGCCAGCAGCGGGTGGGACAAGAACTATGGCTACACCTTC. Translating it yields CASSGWDKNYGYTF.